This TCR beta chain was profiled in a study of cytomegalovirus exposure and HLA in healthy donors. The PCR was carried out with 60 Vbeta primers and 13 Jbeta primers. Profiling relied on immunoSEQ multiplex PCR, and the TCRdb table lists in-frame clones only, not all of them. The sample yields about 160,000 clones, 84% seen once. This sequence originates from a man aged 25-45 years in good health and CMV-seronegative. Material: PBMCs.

In DNA, the CDR3 is TGTGCCAGCAGTCGGACAGGGGGCGATGAGACCCAGTACTTC. Amino acid sequence: CASSRTGGDETQYF. The chain is built from TRBV27 and TRBJ2-5, with 11 bases matching TRBD1. J gave up 5 bases and V 5 bases, and 4 bases lay outside the gene matches. The CDR3 runs to 14 residues. Germline V gives CDR1 MNHEY, CDR2 SMNVEV (reference sequence).